The T cell receptor beta chain described here comes from a study of T cells in Graves' hyperthyroidism and ophthalmopathy (dated by TCRdb to the late 2010s). Regarding the study in general: Peripheral blood was sampled at the time of initial diagnosis, prior to any treatment. The roughly 91 discovery patients were randomly divided into training and test sets at a 7:3 ratio. After blood sampling, hyperthyroidism patients were treated with methimazole at a starting dose of 30 mg daily, and ophthalmopathy patients were treated with high-dose intravenous methylprednisolone. To identify TCR V-J signatures that set the groups apart, the researchers used a discovery cohort of 95 to 100 patients, made up of fewer than 50 with Graves' ophthalmopathy and 55 to 65 with stable Graves' hyperthyroidism. Thyroid tissue and blood T-cell repertoires from six Graves' hyperthyroidism patients were also compared in the study. According to the paper, TCR Vbeta CDR3 sequencing was carried out on 135 peripheral blood samples, which came from some 41 ophthalmopathy, 70 to 80 hyperthyroidism and approximately 17 progressor patients. Whether ophthalmopathy could be predicted prospectively was tested in an independent validation cohort made up of 18 to 20 hyperthyroidism patients plus 17 patients who later progressed to ophthalmopathy. General conclusions and limits of the study: In validation, the model predicted progression to ophthalmopathy a median of about 6.5 months before onset, with about 67% sensitivity and 72.22% specificity. Most expanded thyroid clonotypes (frequency above 0.001) were also detected in blood, a finding suggesting that blood repertoires may reflect thyroid immune responses. No statistical method was used to set the sample size in advance, and investigators knew the group allocation. A 13 V-J signature model separated ophthalmopathy from stable hyperthyroidism, with roughly 88% sensitivity and roughly 81% specificity in cross-validation and 80%/75% in testing.

The TCR beta CDR3 regions were amplified from RNA transcripts. For the first round of RT-PCR on the TCR CDR3, the HTBI primer set was used together with the Qiagen OneStep RT-PCR kit. Libraries were constructed in a second round of multiplex PCR, after which size selection and purification were carried out. Libraries were sequenced paired-end with 100 bp reads on an Illumina HiSeq2000. The original methods were these. SOAPnuke was used to process the raw data, throwing out any read that contained adapters or uncalled bases, had a mean Phred below 15, or lacked an exact constant-primer or identifier match. COPE v1.2.5 was used to merge high-quality paired reads, and clonotypes were defined as unique nucleotide sequences. MiTCR v1.1 was used to align the clonotypes against IMGT TRBV, TRBD and TRBJ reference segments. The analysis included only V-J combinations with a frequency above 0.0001, which together covered roughly 99% of the repertoires. A TCS score was defined as the ratio between F50 (clonal expansion) and ExV (chaos), using BLOSUM62-based TCRdist between CDR3 peptides within each V-J. Welch's t-statistics and random forest reduced fewer than 600 V-J features to about 12, which were used in a naive Bayes classifier (R e1071). Using fastp trimming at Q25 and MiXCR clonotype assembly, TCRdb reanalyzed the public sequencing data and kept in-frame beta chains. Here each entry gathers all rows of one CDR3 protein and keeps the most common genes and DNA. For this entry, the V and J calls and clone size follow TCRdb and not the study's own pipeline. The sample table records 340,000 or so distinct CDR3 sequences; around 16% of these occur just once. The ten largest make up 33% of the sample.

The CDR3 contains 14 residues, cysteine and phenylalanine counted. The sequence is cut down to CDR3 DNA, 42 bases in frame from base 1. The germline V gene yields MDHEN for CDR1 and SYDVKM for CDR2. Ends trimmed: V by 6 bases, J by 4 bases; bases unmatched to a gene: 6. Stable Graves' hyperthyroidism was defined as the absence of progression to ophthalmopathy over 18 months of follow-up. Hyperthyroidism patients were newly diagnosed, with disease duration under 2 months, and aged 18 to 65 years. Any patient with an uncontrolled infection, another autoimmune disease, pregnancy or lactation was excluded. Diagnoses were based on clinical symptoms, serum thyroxine and TRAb, thyroid ultrasound and orbital computed tomography. PBMCs were isolated from roughly 10 ml of fresh peripheral blood by Ficoll-Paque density gradient centrifugation. Total RNA was extracted using Trizol reagent, and RNA quality was assessed on an Agilent 2100 Bioanalyzer.

This clonotype was observed at least ten times. The specificity of this receptor is unknown. No quality values exist for individual bases; no much larger clone is one base distant. The V and J genes are TRBV28 and TRBJ2-7; 10 bases in the middle match TRBD2. Sample: blood. The TCR sequence derives from a man in his thirties or forties with Graves' hyperthyroidism. The bases read TGTGCCAGCAGGGCGAGCGGGAGGGGGTACGAGCAGTACTTC. Translation gives CASRASGRGYEQYF.